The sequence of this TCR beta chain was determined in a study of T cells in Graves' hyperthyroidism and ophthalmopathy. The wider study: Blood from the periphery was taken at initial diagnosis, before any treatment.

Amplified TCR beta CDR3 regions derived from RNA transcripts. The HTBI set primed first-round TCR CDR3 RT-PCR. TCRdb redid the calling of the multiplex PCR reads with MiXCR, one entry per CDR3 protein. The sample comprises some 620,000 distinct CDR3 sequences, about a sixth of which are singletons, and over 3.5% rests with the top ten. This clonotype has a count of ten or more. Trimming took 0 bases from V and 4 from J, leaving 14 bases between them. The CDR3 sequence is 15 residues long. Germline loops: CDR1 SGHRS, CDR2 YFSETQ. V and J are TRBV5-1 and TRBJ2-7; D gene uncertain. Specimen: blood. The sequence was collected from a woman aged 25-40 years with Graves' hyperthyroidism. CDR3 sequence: CASSLEPTPTYEQYF. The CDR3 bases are TGCGCCAGCAGCTTGGAACCCACCCCTACATACGAGCAGTACTTC.